The 27 T cell receptor beta chains below all came from one sample that was sequenced in a study of cytomegalovirus exposure and HLA in healthy donors. In the PCR, 60 Vbeta and 13 Jbeta primers were used. Here immunoSEQ multiplex PCR was the method, and the copy in TCRdb shows in-frame clones only, minus some. The sample totals approximately 110,000 clones; its top ten clones hold more than 1%. Sequencing was carried out using PBMCs. The receptors were gathered from a man in his late teens or twenties in good health and CMV-seronegative.

The chain uses TRBV28 and TRBJ2-7, with 12 bases lining up with TRBD1. CDR3 size: 16 residues. J gave up 7 bases and V 6 bases, and 13 bases lay outside the gene matches. The germline CDR1 and CDR2 sequences are MDHEN and SYDVKM. CDR3 sequence reads: CASSLILGQGAQEQYF. Written as DNA, the CDR3 is TGTGCCAGCAGCTTGATCTTGGGACAGGGGGCCCAGGAGCAGTACTTC.

The gene calls are TRBV6-5 and TRBJ2-1; 9 nucleotides agree with TRBD2. The germline V gene encodes CDR1 MNHEY and CDR2 SVGAGI. The CDR3 length is 16 residues. Trimming at V came to 0 bases and at J to 5 bases, leaving 5 bases not matched to a gene. CDR3 DNA sequence: TGTGCCAGCAGTTACTCGCCTAGCGGGACGGACAATGAGCAGTTCTTC. This translates into CASSYSPSGTDNEQFF.

V and J are TRBV27 and TRBJ1-2; 10 bases line up with TRBD1. Germline assignment: CDR1 MNHEY and CDR2 SMNVEV (reference sequence). Trimming removed 5 bases from V and 7 bases from J; junction bases left unmatched: 13. CDR3 size: 16 residues. CDR3 sequence reads: CASSNSYGQGVGGYTF. The CDR3 DNA follows: TGTGCCAGCAGTAACTCGTACGGACAGGGGGTAGGTGGCTACACCTTC.

This chain links TRBV19 with TRBJ1-6; 7 nucleotides agree with TRBD1. The CDR3 sequence is 14 residues long. The V gene end was trimmed by 2 bases and the J gene end by 10 bases; junction bases not matched to a gene: 5. Germline V gene lookup returns CDR1 LNHDA and CDR2 SQIVND (reference sequence). The CDR3 nucleotides are TGTGCCAGTAGTATAAGGGGGCAAGGATCACCCCTCCACTTT. This codes for CASSIRGQGSPLHF.

The rearrangement uses TRBV6-1 and TRBJ1-1; TRBD1 is a possible D gene (5 bases). CDR1 and CDR2 (germline): MNHNS, SASEGT. The length of the CDR3 is 13 residues. V shed 3 bases and J shed 11 bases, with 16 bases lying between them. The CDR3 spells CASSEEREGRAFF. The DNA for the CDR3 is TGTGCCAGCAGTGAGGAAAGGGAGGGGAGGGCTTTCTTT.

The chain joins TRBV7-9 to TRBJ1-2; weak D call: TRBD1 (5 bases). V was trimmed by 3 bases and J by 1 base, leaving 9 bases between them. Looked up from germline, CDR1 is SEHNR and CDR2 is FQNEAQ (reference sequence). The CDR3 is 14 residues long. This CDR3 is CASSFDRFNYGYTF. The CDR3 coding sequence is TGTGCCAGCAGCTTCGACAGATTTAACTATGGCTACACCTTC.

The J gene is TRBJ1-4, the V gene TRBV25-1; D is possibly TRBD1 (6 bases). The germline CDR1 and CDR2 sequences are MGHDK and SYGVNS. The V and J ends lost 1 base and 6 bases respectively, with 15 bases between them. The CDR3 is 16 residues long. This CDR3 is CASSESPGQPDEKLFF. The CDR3 DNA reads TGTGCCAGCAGTGAATCTCCGGGACAACCTGATGAAAAACTGTTTTTT.

The J gene is TRBJ2-7, the V gene TRBV6-6; 7 bases align to TRBD1. After removal of 0 bases from V and 3 bases from J, the junction contained 8 bases not matched to a gene. Germline lookup yields CDR1 MNHNY and CDR2 SVGAGI (reference sequence). CDR3 length: 16 amino acids. CDR3 in DNA: TGTGCCAGCAGTTACTCAGACGGGACAGACTACTACGAGCAGTACTTC. It codes for CASSYSDGTDYYEQYF.

The chain links TRBV11-2 to TRBJ1-2; D ambiguous. V gave up 5 bases and J gave up 8 bases, with 15 bases separating them. The germline gives CDR1 SGHAT, CDR2 FQNNGV. CDR3 length equals 13 residues. The CDR3 bases are TGTGCCAGCAGCCCATTTCGGAGTTTGGGCTACACCTTC. It is translated as CASSPFRSLGYTF.

The rearrangement links TRBV30 to TRBJ2-1; 11 nucleotides line up with TRBD2. In germline, CDR1 is GTSNPN, CDR2 SVGIG (reference sequence). This CDR3 is 16 amino acids long. V dropped 2 bases and J dropped 5; count of bases not matched to a gene: 8. In DNA form, the CDR3 reads TGTGCCTGGAGTAAGTCGGGACTAGCGGTCCACAATGAGCAGTTCTTC. Amino acids: CAWSKSGLAVHNEQFF.

V usage is TRBV27 and J usage is TRBJ1-2; 9 bases map to TRBD1. The CDR3 is 13 amino acids. The ends lost 10 bases at V and 7 bases at J; junction bases unmatched: 10. CDR1 and CDR2 from the germline V gene are MNHEY and SMNVEV (reference sequence). In DNA form, the CDR3 reads TGTGCCACCCTAGGGACAGGGAAGTTTGGCTACACCTTC. Residues: CATLGTGKFGYTF.

The chain links TRBV6-1 to TRBJ1-4; TRBD1 matches 7 bases. The V gene's germline CDR1 is MNHNS and CDR2 SASEGT. V gave up 3 bases and J gave up 0 bases; unmatched junction bases: 4. The CDR3 has 16 amino acids. This chain's CDR3 is CASSDAGTATNEKLFF. CDR3 in DNA: TGTGCCAGCAGTGACGCTGGGACAGCAACTAATGAAAAACTGTTTTTT.

This chain uses TRBV19 with TRBJ1-1; D gene unclear. This CDR3 contains 12 residues. V lost 9 bases and J lost 1, with 9 bases in between. From germline, CDR1 is LNHDA and CDR2 SQIVND (reference sequence). This CDR3 is CASSGRNTEAFF. The CDR3 DNA is TGTGCCAGCTCGGGGAGGAACACTGAAGCTTTCTTT.

The chain uses TRBV6-5 and TRBJ2-1, with D unresolved. Germline CDR1 reads MNHEY; CDR2 reads SVGAGI. CDR3 size: 13 residues. The germline V and J ends were trimmed by 0 bases and 5 bases, with 5 bases remaining between them. This CDR3 is CASSYSLNNEQFF. For the CDR3, the DNA is TGTGCCAGCAGTTACTCGTTAAACAATGAGCAGTTCTTC.

The chain is built from TRBV5-1 and TRBJ1-1; no clear D gene. CDR3 length equals 14 residues. Trimming removed 4 bases from V and 1 base from J, with 11 bases in between. Germline CDR1 reads SGHRS; CDR2 reads YFSETQ. The CDR3 nucleotides read TGCGCCAGCAGCCCCAGAGGTCGGAACACTGAAGCTTTCTTT. This codes for CASSPRGRNTEAFF.

This chain joins TRBV5-5 and TRBJ2-3, with 13 bases lining up with TRBD2. The CDR3 contains 17 residues. Trimming took 1 base from V and 6 from J; bases not matched to a gene: 8. Germline lookup yields CDR1 SGHKS and CDR2 YYEKEE (reference sequence). The CDR3 DNA reads TGTGCCAGCAGCTTGAGGACTAGCGGGGGACCACGCGATACGCAGTATTTT. Its translation: CASSLRTSGGPRDTQYF.

The rearrangement uses TRBV2 and TRBJ1-5, with 9 bases fitting TRBD1. Per germline, CDR1 SNHLY and CDR2 FYNNEI. There are 15 residues in the CDR3. The V gene end was trimmed by 7 bases and the J gene end by 4 bases; junction bases not matched to a gene: 8. The CDR3 DNA sequence: TGTGCCAGCAATATGGACAGGGGTCCTAATCAGCCCCAGCATTTT. Encoded protein: CASNMDRGPNQPQHF.

This sequence joins TRBV7-3 and TRBJ2-5, with 10 nucleotides matching TRBD2. J lost 5 bases, V lost 2 bases, and 11 bases had no gene match. This CDR3 comprises 17 residues. Germline loops: CDR1 SGHTA, CDR2 FQGTGA. The DNA of the CDR3 is TGTGCCAGCAGCTTATACCGGCTAGCGGGGGAGAGGGAGACCCAGTACTTC. Translated, it gives CASSLYRLAGERETQYF. Full variable domain (remainder filled in from reference TRBV7-3 and TRBJ2-5): GAGVSQTPSNKVTEKGKYVELRCDPISGHTALYWYRQSLGQGPEFLIYFQGTGAADDSGLPNDRFFAVRPEGSVSTLKIQRTERGDSAVYLCASSLYRLAGERETQYFGPGTRLLVL.

This chain joins TRBV6-5 and TRBJ2-7; TRBD1 aligns across 9 bases. Germline trimming cut 2 bases from V and 3 bases from J; bases unmatched to any gene: 2. Looked up from germline, CDR1 is MNHEY and CDR2 is SVGAGI. CDR3 length: 14 residues. In DNA form, the CDR3 reads TGTGCCAGCAGTTACGGGACAGGGAACTACGAGCAGTACTTC. Its protein product is CASSYGTGNYEQYF.

Here the CDR3 reads CAWVQRQGRAYEQYF. CDR3 sequence (DNA): TGTGCCTGGGTGCAGCGACAGGGAAGAGCCTACGAGCAGTACTTC. V and J are TRBV30 and TRBJ2-7, with 7 bases matching TRBD1. The germline V gene encodes CDR1 GTSNPN and CDR2 SVGIG (reference sequence). The CDR3 contains 15 residues. Trimming cost V 5 bases and J 2 bases; bases outside gene matches: 12. The variable domain in full, with the rest retrieved from reference TRBV30 and TRBJ2-7, is SQTIHQWPATLVQPVGSPLSLECTVEGTSNPNLYWYRQAAGRGLQLLFYSVGIGQISSEVPQNLSASRPQDRQFILSSKKLLLSDSGFYLCAWVQRQGRAYEQYFGPGTRLTVT.

The J gene is TRBJ1-2, the V gene TRBV29-1, with a possible D match to TRBD1 (5 bases). This CDR3 has 12 amino acids. CDR1 and CDR2 (germline): SQVTM, ANQGSEA. V lost 3 bases and J 3 bases, leaving 8 bases between the germline ends. CDR3 region: CSVEETDYGYTF. The CDR3 coding sequence is TGCAGCGTTGAGGAGACAGACTATGGCTACACCTTC.

The chain uses TRBV6-4 and TRBJ2-7; the match to TRBD1 covers 9 bases. The J segment lost 5 bases and the V segment lost 0 bases, leaving 5 bases of the junction unmatched. This CDR3 spans 15 amino acids. The V gene's germline CDR1 is MRHNA and CDR2 SNTAGT. The CDR3, as DNA: TGTGCCAGCAGTGACTCGGGGACAGGGCGGGACGAGCAGTACTTC. Protein sequence: CASSDSGTGRDEQYF.

This chain uses TRBV11-2 with TRBJ2-7; TRBD1 matches 9 bases. This CDR3 is built from 14 residues. The germline CDR1 and CDR2 sequences are SGHAT and FQNNGV. With 4 bases clipped from V and 6 bases from J, the junction kept 7 bases outside the gene matches. In nucleotides, the CDR3 is TGTGCCAGCAGCTCTCTCGACAGGGGGGTCGAGCAGTACTTC. Translated, it gives CASSSLDRGVEQYF.

J is TRBJ2-7 and V is TRBV27; 11 positions agree with TRBD1. The germline V gene encodes CDR1 MNHEY and CDR2 SMNVEV (reference sequence). The CDR3 totals 15 residues. Losses at the gene ends were 0 bases for V and 5 bases for J; bases not matched to a gene: 3. The CDR3 region has the DNA TGTGCCAGCAGTTTATCTAGGACAGGGGGCAACGAGCAGTACTTC. Its translation is CASSLSRTGGNEQYF.

The genes are TRBV5-1 and TRBJ2-3, with 11 bases matching TRBD1. The ends lost 8 bases at V and 6 bases at J; junction bases unmatched: 5. The length of the CDR3 is 13 residues. CDR1 and CDR2 (germline): SGHRS, YFSETQ. The CDR3 protein is CASRDRGFDTQYF. The CDR3 DNA is TGCGCCAGTCGGGACAGGGGGTTCGATACGCAGTATTTT.

This chain connects TRBV30 to TRBJ1-5; no clear D gene. The V gene lost 3 bases and the J gene lost 4 bases, with 10 bases spanning the gap. This CDR3 has 13 amino acids. Germline loops: CDR1 GTSNPN, CDR2 SVGIG (reference sequence). In DNA form, the CDR3 reads TGTGCCTGGAGCGCCGCAGTAAATCAGCCCCAGCATTTT. It codes for CAWSAAVNQPQHF.

The genes are TRBV30 and TRBJ1-2; the D gene is possibly TRBD1 (6 bases). The germline CDR1 and CDR2 sequences are GTSNPN and SVGIG (reference sequence). Trimming cost V 0 bases and J 12 bases, with 23 bases left between them. The length of the CDR3 is 15 residues. The DNA of the CDR3 is TGTGCCTGGAGTGTTGGGGGGGGGCTTACCCTATTTCACACCTTC. This encodes CAWSVGGGLTLFHTF.